This TCR beta chain was profiled in a study of T cell changes during pregnancy in multiple sclerosis. V was shortened by 3 bases and J by 2 bases, with 11 bases between the two germline ends. This CDR3 is 14 amino acids long. From germline, CDR1 is SGHDT and CDR2 YYEEEE. Assay: immunoSEQ multiplex PCR; the TCRdb copy retains only in-frame clones and omits some. The profile covers 65,000 to 85,000 clones, with roughly 93% appearing a single time and roughly 1.4% taken by the ten largest. This clonotype originated in a female donor with multiple sclerosis, enrolled in a pregnancy study. V is TRBV5-6 and J is TRBJ1-2, with TRBD1 as a possible D gene (5 bases). The sequencing here drew on peripheral blood, taken in the third trimester of pregnancy. CDR3 amino acids: CASSSFAGNYGYTF. DNA of the CDR3: TGTGCCAGCAGCTCTTTTGCAGGGAACTATGGCTACACCTTC. The full variable domain, rest sourced from reference TRBV5-6 and TRBJ1-2, is DAGVTQSPTHLIKTRGQQVTLRCSPKSGHDTVSWYQQALGQGPQFIFQYYEEEERQRGNFPDRFSGHQFPNYSSELNVNALLLGDSALYLCASSSFAGNYGYTFGSGTRLTVV.